The clone carrying this T cell receptor beta chain came up many times. This sample stems from a study of T cells in Graves' hyperthyroidism and ophthalmopathy. Authors of the study amplified TCR beta CDR3 regions from RNA transcripts. First-round RT-PCR targeting the TCR CDR3 was performed with the HTBI primer set. TCRdb called the multiplex PCR reads again in MiXCR, with one record for every CDR3 protein. The data contain some 500,000 distinct CDR3 sequences, about 16% of them singletons. This CDR3 has 14 residues. The V end lost 7 bases, the J end lost 0 bases, and 9 bases lay between the germline ends.

V gene TRBV12-3 or TRBV12-4 combines with J gene TRBJ2-2; D perhaps matches TRBD1 (6 bases). Sequenced: blood. This TCR was recovered from a woman aged 25 to 39 with Graves' ophthalmopathy. The CDR3 region is CASTQGTNTGELFF. The DNA for the CDR3 is TGTGCCAGCACCCAGGGGACGAACACCGGGGAGCTGTTTTTT.